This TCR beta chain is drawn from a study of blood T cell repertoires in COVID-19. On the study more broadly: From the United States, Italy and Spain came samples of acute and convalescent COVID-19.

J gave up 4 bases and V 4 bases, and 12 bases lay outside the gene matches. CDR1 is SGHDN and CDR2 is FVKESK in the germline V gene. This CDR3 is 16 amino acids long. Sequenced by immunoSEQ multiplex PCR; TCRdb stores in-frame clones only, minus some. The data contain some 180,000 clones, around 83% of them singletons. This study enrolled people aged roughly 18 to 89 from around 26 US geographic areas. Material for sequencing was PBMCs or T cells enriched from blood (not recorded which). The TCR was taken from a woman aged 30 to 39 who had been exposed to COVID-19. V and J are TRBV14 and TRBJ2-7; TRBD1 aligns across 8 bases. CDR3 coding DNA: TGTGCCAGCAGCCCAAGACTTCAGGGGGCGGAATACGAGCAGTACTTC. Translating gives CASSPRLQGAEYEQYF.